This T cell receptor beta chain appears in the sequencing data of a study of blood T cells in healthy people across ages. Combining a sample-barcoded 5' primer with a J-beta primer mix, a second PCR ran for 7 to 11 cycles. Each of the cDNA molecules was tagged by a template-switch adaptor with 12 random nucleotides. TCRdb called the 5' RACE reads again in MiXCR, with one record for every CDR3 protein. This sample has roughly 2 million distinct CDR3 sequences, with about 50% found just once. The germline CDR1 and CDR2 sequences are SGHTA and FQGNSA. Trimming cost V 5 bases and J 4 bases; bases outside gene matches: 13. This CDR3 is built from 16 residues. Study results and limitations: Comparison with aged donors showed that long-lived donors had more naive CD4+ cells and higher diversity. Unsorted PBMCs blocked a conclusive comparison of naive and antigen-experienced cells.

With respect to this clonotype: Its antigen is as yet unknown.

The receptor comes from a woman in her 40s in good health. The genes are TRBV7-2 and TRBJ1-2, with 7 bases matching TRBD1. The sequencing sample was made of blood. CDR3: CASSPKGQVRVYGYTF. Here the CDR3 DNA reads TGTGCCAGCAGCCCGAAAGGACAGGTTCGCGTCTATGGCTACACCTTC.